A single T cell receptor beta chain is shown here with its context. The antigen is not known. CDR3 length equals 12 residues. Trimming took 4 bases from V and 12 from J, leaving 15 bases between them. CDR1 LNHDA and CDR2 SQIVND come from the germline V gene (reference sequence). The data derive from a study of cytomegalovirus exposure and HLA in healthy donors. On the study more broadly: One earlier analysis, a look at roughly 180 million T cells, found more than 100 million unique TCR beta sequences. General study results and limits: Association of some 18,000 TCR beta sequences with HLA alleles was found at 0.05 false discovery rate in a later analysis. An analysis that came later showed most CMV-associated TCR beta chains appearing HLA-restricted. The dataset shows that most TCR sequences were rare, while some public TCRs occurred in many donors.

The PCR had 60 Vbeta and 13 Jbeta primers. The protocol was immunoSEQ multiplex PCR, while the TCRdb copy is restricted to in-frame clones and leaves out a portion. Recorded for this sample: some 200,000 clones. The chain recombines TRBV19 with TRBJ1-1; weak D call: TRBD1 (6 bases). The sequence derives from a boy between 5 and 17 years old in good health and CMV-seronegative. The source material was PBMCs. CDR3 loop: CASSTQGWLTFF. The CDR3 DNA reads as TGTGCCAGTAGTACTCAGGGGTGGTTGACTTTCTTT.